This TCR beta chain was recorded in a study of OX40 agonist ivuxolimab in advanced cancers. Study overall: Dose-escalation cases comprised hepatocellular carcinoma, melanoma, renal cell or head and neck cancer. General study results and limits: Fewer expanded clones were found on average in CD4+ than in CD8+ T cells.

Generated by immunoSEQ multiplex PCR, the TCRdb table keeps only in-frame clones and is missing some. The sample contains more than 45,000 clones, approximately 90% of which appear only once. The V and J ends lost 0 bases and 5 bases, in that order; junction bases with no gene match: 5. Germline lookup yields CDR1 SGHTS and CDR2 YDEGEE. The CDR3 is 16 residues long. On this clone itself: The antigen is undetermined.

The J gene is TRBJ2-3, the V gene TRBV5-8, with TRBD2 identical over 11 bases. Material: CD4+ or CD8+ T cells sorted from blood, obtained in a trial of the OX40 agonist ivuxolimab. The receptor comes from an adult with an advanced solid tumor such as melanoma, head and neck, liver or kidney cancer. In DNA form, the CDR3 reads TGTGCCAGCAGCTTGGAAAGTAGCGGGAGGGGAGATACGCAGTATTTT. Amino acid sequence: CASSLESSGRGDTQYF.